This T cell receptor (beta chain) was profiled in a study of blood T cells in healthy people across ages. A sample-barcoded 5' primer and a J-beta primer mix were used in a second PCR of roughly 7 to 12 cycles. TCRdb re-derived calls from the 5' RACE reads in MiXCR, one entry per CDR3 protein. The profile covers some 900,000 distinct CDR3 sequences, with under 50% appearing a single time and around an eighth taken by the ten largest. The amount of total RNA extracted per sample was at least 5.5 micrograms. The sample holds a few counts of this clonotype. Its antigen is as yet unknown. Trimming shortened V by 0 bases and J by 6 bases, and 8 bases separated the two germline ends. The length of the CDR3 is 13 residues. Germline V gene lookup returns CDR1 ENHRY and CDR2 SYGVKD. Whole-study results and caveats: PBMC samples, being unsorted, prevented any conclusive comparison of naive and antigen-experienced cells.

The sequence was obtained from a man aged 25-40 years in good health. This chain connects TRBV10-3 to TRBJ1-1; no clear D. The sample consisted of blood. In DNA form, the CDR3 reads TGTGCCATCAGTGAGTCCCAAGATCCTGAAGCTTTCTTT. Translated: CAISESQDPEAFF.